In its sample, the clone carrying this TCR beta chain was seen a few times. MiXCR, run by TCRdb on the RT-PCR reads, gives a single entry per CDR3 protein. Of approximately 410,000 distinct CDR3 sequences listed, roughly 17% are singletons. The sample belongs to a study of patients and donors after allogeneic stem cell transplantation. The V gene end was trimmed by 3 bases and the J gene end by 3 bases; junction bases not matched to a gene: 14. Looked up from germline, CDR1 is DFQATT and CDR2 is SNEGSKA (reference sequence). The CDR3 is 16 amino acids. The chain recombines TRBV20-1 with TRBJ2-7, with TRBD2 matching over 7 bases. The specimen was blood, either unsorted or a sorted T cell fraction (not recorded which). This sequence originates from a human donor who was either an allogeneic HSCT recipient or a stem cell or donor lymphocyte infusion donor (not recorded which). It is not recorded whose cells these are; they may come from a transplant donor. In DNA, the CDR3 is TGCAGTGCTAGGAGGCCGTCCTCTAGCGGACACTACGAGCAGTACTTC. This codes for CSARRPSSSGHYEQYF.